Below are 7 T cell receptor beta chains sequenced from a single sample in a study of blood T cell repertoires in COVID-19. The method was immunoSEQ multiplex PCR; TCRdb's version includes in-frame clones alone and lacks a portion of them. The table includes around 200,000 clones, about 82% detected once. Sequenced sample: peripheral blood. These receptors originate from a woman aged 80 or over with acute or convalescent COVID-19.

The chain links TRBV19 to TRBJ1-5; D unresolved. This CDR3 contains 15 residues. From germline, CDR1 is LNHDA and CDR2 SQIVND (reference sequence). Trimming cost V 1 base and J 3 bases, with 10 bases left between them. The CDR3 spells CASSIGGQNNQPQHF. In DNA, the CDR3 is TGTGCCAGTAGTATAGGAGGCCAGAACAATCAGCCCCAGCATTTT.

This chain connects TRBV4-1 to TRBJ2-7; D gene ambiguous. The germline CDR1 and CDR2 sequences are MGHRA and YSYEKL. CDR3 length equals 15 residues. V was pared by 1 base and J by 2 bases, with 12 bases between. CDR3 loop: CASSQGGLPPYEQYF. CDR3 in DNA: TGCGCCAGCAGCCAAGGAGGTCTACCCCCCTACGAGCAGTACTTC.

V is TRBV6-5 and J is TRBJ1-5; possible D gene TRBD1, 5 bases. The germline V gene encodes CDR1 MNHEY and CDR2 SVGAGI. Trimming removed 6 bases from V and 4 bases from J, with 10 bases in between. The length of the CDR3 is 13 residues. The CDR3 loop reads CASSRTPNQPQHF. DNA of the CDR3: TGTGCCAGCAGCCGGACACCAAATCAGCCCCAGCATTTT.

This sequence joins TRBV7-2 and TRBJ2-7; a weak D match, TRBD1 (6 bases). From germline, CDR1 is SGHTA and CDR2 FQGNSA. The CDR3 loop spans 15 amino acids. Trimming shortened V by 2 bases and J by 4 bases, and 15 bases separated the two germline ends. The CDR3 region has the DNA TGTGCCAGCAGCTTATTATCGTTGAGGGGGTACGAGCAGTACTTC. This translates into CASSLLSLRGYEQYF.

A single count supports this clone. The chain combines TRBV28 with TRBJ2-1; possible D gene TRBD2, 6 bases. Germline V lookup: CDR1 MDHEN, CDR2 SYDVKM. V lost 5 bases and J lost 4, with 15 bases in between. The CDR3 runs 15 residues. CDR3 sequence reads: CASSRPGLLYNEQFF. Written as DNA, the CDR3 is TGTGCCAGCAGTCGCCCCGGACTACTTTACAATGAGCAGTTCTTC.

CDR3 nucleotides: TGTGCCAGCAGGCCCTCATGGGTCTCAGGGGGGACTGAAGCTTTCTTT. Encoded protein: CASRPSWVSGGTEAFF. The chain uses TRBV11-2 and TRBJ1-1, with 7 bases lining up with TRBD1. The germline V gene has CDR1 SGHAT and CDR2 FQNNGV. CDR3 length: 16 residues. Trimming removed 6 bases from V and 5 bases from J; junction bases left unmatched: 15. Supplemented by reference TRBV11-2 and TRBJ1-1, the full variable domain reads EAGVAQSPRYKIIEKRQSVAFWCNPISGHATLYWYQQILGQGPKLLIQFQNNGVVDDSQLPKDRFSAERLKGVDSTLKIQPAKLEDSAVYLCASRPSWVSGGTEAFFGQGTRLTVV.

The rearrangement links TRBV30 to TRBJ2-1, with 8 nucleotides matching TRBD2. Germline V gene data show CDR1 as GTSNPN and CDR2 as SVGIG (reference sequence). V shed 2 bases and J 9 bases; nucleotides not matched to a gene: 12. The CDR3 is 15 residues long. CDR3 loop: CAWSIMASGFGEQFF. The CDR3 DNA reads as TGTGCCTGGAGTATCATGGCTAGCGGGTTCGGTGAGCAGTTCTTC.